The 9 T cell receptor beta chains below all came from one sample that was sequenced in a study of T-cell memory formation after mild COVID-19. TCRdb re-called the 5' RACE reads through MiXCR, storing one row per CDR3 protein. The sample records 270,000 or so distinct CDR3 sequences, under 20% being singletons. Sequenced: PBMCs or a T cell subset sorted from them (not recorded which). All receptors come from a young man who had mild COVID-19 (a few samples of this study predate the infection). Cell type and time point are not known.

This clonotype was counted between two and nine times. J is TRBJ1-3 and V is TRBV4-3; unclear D gene. V was trimmed by 0 bases and J by 8 bases, leaving 14 bases between them. The V gene's germline CDR1 is LGHNA and CDR2 YSLEER. The CDR3 is made up of 15 amino acids. The CDR3 loop is CASSQDESSGDTIYF. The CDR3 bases are TGCGCCAGCAGCCAAGATGAAAGTAGTGGGGACACCATATATTTT.

The chain carries TRBV24-1 and TRBJ2-5, with 7 bases identical to TRBD1. This CDR3 spans 13 amino acids. Trimming cost V 10 bases and J 1 base; bases outside gene matches: 5. Germline V gives CDR1 KGHDR, CDR2 SFDVKD. In DNA, the CDR3 is TGTGCCACTGCGTGGGACAGCCAAGAGACCCAGTACTTC. Translating it yields CATAWDSQETQYF.

The rearrangement joins TRBV4-1 to TRBJ1-2; 8 bases match TRBD1. CDR3 length: 15 amino acids. Germline V gene data show CDR1 as MGHRA and CDR2 as YSYEKL. Trimming removed 1 base from V and 8 bases from J; junction bases left unmatched: 9. The CDR3 sequence: CASSQAGQGRGGYTF. Written as DNA, the CDR3 is TGCGCCAGCAGCCAAGCCGGACAGGGAAGGGGAGGCTACACCTTC.

This clonotype was picked up a small number of times. The chain carries TRBV5-1 and TRBJ2-7; 9 nucleotides agree with TRBD2. With V trimmed by 4 bases and J by 3 bases, 5 bases remained unmatched. CDR1 and CDR2 from the germline V gene are SGHRS and YFSETQ. The CDR3 is 14 amino acids. CDR3 bases: TGCGCCAGCAGCATGACTAGCGGTGACTACGAGCAGTACTTC. Residues: CASSMTSGDYEQYF.

Notes on this clonotype: The junction and the germline gene differ at one end; a read error may be behind it. This rearrangement joins TRBV4-1 to TRBJ2-1; the D is unclear. The CDR3 consists of 15 residues. From germline, CDR1 is MGHRA and CDR2 YSYEKL. The CDR3 region has the DNA TGCGACAGCAGCCTTTGGATGAGCTCCTACAATGAGCAGTTCTTC. Translating it yields CDSSLWMSSYNEQFF.

V gene TRBV7-2 combines with J gene TRBJ2-5, with 8 bases lining up with TRBD2. The CDR3 spans 17 residues. CDR1 SGHTA and CDR2 FQGNSA come from the germline V gene. Unmatched junction bases numbered 11, after V lost 3 bases and J lost 2 bases. CDR3 nucleotide sequence: TGTGCCAGCAGCTTCCGGCGGGCGGGGGGTGAACAAGAGACCCAGTACTTC. Its protein product is CASSFRRAGGEQETQYF.

The chain recombines TRBV25-1 with TRBJ1-2, with 7 bases that match TRBD1. J gave up 4 bases and V 6 bases, and 11 bases lay outside the gene matches. Looked up from germline, CDR1 is MGHDK and CDR2 is SYGVNS. The CDR3 totals 15 residues. CDR3 nucleotides: TGTGCCAGCAGCCCCACGACAGGGAAGAGCTATGGCTACACCTTC. This sequence encodes CASSPTTGKSYGYTF.

This clonotype has a count of ten or more. The J gene is TRBJ2-1, the V gene TRBV4-2; perhaps D is TRBD1 or TRBD2 (5 bases each). Germline assignment: CDR1 LGHNA and CDR2 YNFKEQ. V shed 0 bases and J shed 4 bases, with 13 bases lying between them. The CDR3 consists of 16 residues. CDR3 sequence: CASSQDPGAPYNEQFF. CDR3 nucleotide sequence: TGTGCCAGCAGCCAAGACCCCGGGGCCCCTTACAATGAGCAGTTCTTC.

The chain employs TRBV15 and TRBJ2-1; D is unresolved. The CDR3 is made up of 13 amino acids. From germline, CDR1 is LNHNV and CDR2 YYDKDF (reference sequence). V shed 1 base and J shed 3 bases, with 4 bases lying between them. The CDR3 region has the DNA TGTGCCACCAGCAGAGCTGACTACAATGAGCAGTTCTTC. It codes for CATSRADYNEQFF.